The next 14 T cell receptor beta chains were all read from a single sample in a study of cytomegalovirus exposure and HLA in healthy donors. PCR involved 60 Vbeta and 13 Jbeta primers. Method: immunoSEQ multiplex PCR; TCRdb's copy keeps in-frame clones and lacks some. This sample has tens of thousands of clones, with around three quarters found just once. The source material was PBMCs. These receptors were collected from a male donor in good health and CMV-seronegative.

The V and J genes are TRBV11-2 and TRBJ2-7; TRBD2 agrees at 7 bases. Trimming took 3 bases from V and 3 from J; bases not matched to a gene: 2. The CDR3 sequence is 13 residues long. Germline CDR1 SGHAT, CDR2 FQNNGV. CDR3 coding DNA: TGTGCCAGCAGCTTCCGCGGGGGCTACGAGCAGTACTTC. This codes for CASSFRGGYEQYF.

The rearrangement links TRBV28 to TRBJ1-4; D gene unclear. The CDR3 runs 14 residues. Germline V CDR1 and CDR2: MDHEN, SYDVKM. V gave up 4 bases and J gave up 6 bases, with 12 bases separating them. The chain's CDR3 is CASSYRDPHEKLFF. For the CDR3, the DNA is TGTGCCAGCAGTTACCGGGATCCTCATGAAAAACTGTTTTTT.

This clone was detected once. The CDR3 DNA reads TGTGCCAGCAGTTTAGGGAGCGGGAGGTCCTACAATGAGCAGTTCTTC. This sequence encodes CASSLGSGRSYNEQFF. V is TRBV28 and J is TRBJ2-1; 9 positions agree with TRBD2. Germline CDR1 MDHEN, CDR2 SYDVKM. V lost 2 bases to trimming and J lost 1 base; unmatched junction nucleotides: 3. CDR3 size: 16 residues. The variable domain in full, with the rest retrieved from reference TRBV28 and TRBJ2-1, is DVKVTQSSRYLVKRTGEKVFLECVQDMDHENMFWYRQDPGLGLRLIYFSYDVKMKEKGDIPEGYSVSREKKERFSLILESASTNQTSMYLCASSLGSGRSYNEQFFGPGTRLTVL.

The sample holds a few counts of this clone. This chain joins TRBV7-2 and TRBJ1-1; D is unresolved. The germline gives CDR1 SGHTA, CDR2 FQGNSA. Trimming shortened V by 5 bases and J by 1 base, and 11 bases separated the two germline ends. The CDR3 consists of 14 residues. In DNA, the CDR3 is TGTGCCAGCAGCACCCCACCAGGGAACACTGAAGCTTTCTTT. It yields the protein CASSTPPGNTEAFF. The complete variable domain, with remaining parts taken from reference TRBV7-2 and TRBJ1-1, reads GAGVSQSPSNKVTEKGKDVELRCDPISGHTALYWYRQSLGQGLEFLIYFQGNSAPDKSGLPSDRFSAERTGGSVSTLTIQRTQQEDSAVYLCASSTPPGNTEAFFGQGTRLTVV.

V gene TRBV6-1 combines with J gene TRBJ1-1; D ambiguous. The CDR3 consists of 13 residues. Germline V lookup: CDR1 MNHNS, CDR2 SASEGT. V was trimmed by 3 bases and J by 1 base, leaving 6 bases between them. This chain's CDR3 is CASSDGRNTEAFF. CDR3 bases: TGTGCCAGCAGTGATGGTAGGAACACTGAAGCTTTCTTT.

The chain carries TRBV15 and TRBJ1-1; D remains unclear. CDR1 and CDR2 (germline): LNHNV, YYDKDF (reference sequence). Deletions cut 0 bases from V and 0 bases from J, with 5 bases between. The CDR3 is made up of 14 amino acids. CDR3 residues: CATSREELNTEAFF. CDR3 bases: TGTGCCACCAGCAGAGAGGAGCTGAACACTGAAGCTTTCTTT.

The chain carries TRBV19 and TRBJ1-4; D is undetermined. CDR1 and CDR2 from the germline V gene are LNHDA and SQIVND (reference sequence). The CDR3 covers 13 residues. V lost 6 bases and J lost 3, with 8 bases in between. CDR3 amino acids: CASRQRPNEKLFF. The DNA of the CDR3 is TGTGCCAGTAGACAGAGACCTAATGAAAAACTGTTTTTT.

The chain has TRBV10-2 and TRBJ1-5; D unresolved. This CDR3 has 14 residues. CDR1 and CDR2 (germline): WSHSY, SAAADI. Trimming removed 9 bases at V and 5 bases at J, with 17 bases between. CDR3 DNA sequence: TGCGCCAGTAAACCCATCTCTCGAGATCAGCCCCAGCATTTT. This encodes CASKPISRDQPQHF.

This clone came up once. V and J are TRBV27 and TRBJ1-6; D not resolved. V lost 5 bases, J lost 12 bases, and 17 bases lay in between. The CDR3 extends over 14 amino acids. Germline V lookup: CDR1 MNHEY, CDR2 SMNVEV (reference sequence). The chain's CDR3 is CASSLRVGLLPLHF. CDR3 nucleotide sequence: TGTGCCAGCAGTCTGAGGGTAGGACTATTACCCCTCCACTTT.

This sequence joins TRBV11-2 and TRBJ2-1, with 7 bases matching TRBD1. The trim removed 6 bases at V and 6 bases at J, leaving 5 bases unmatched. From germline, CDR1 is SGHAT and CDR2 FQNNGV. The CDR3 runs 13 residues. In nucleotides, the CDR3 is TGTGCCAGCAGTCGGGACAGCCTCAATGAGCAGTTCTTC. It is translated as CASSRDSLNEQFF. The full variable domain, in which reference TRBV11-2 and TRBJ2-1 provide the parts outside the CDR3, is EAGVAQSPRYKIIEKRQSVAFWCNPISGHATLYWYQQILGQGPKLLIQFQNNGVVDDSQLPKDRFSAERLKGVDSTLKIQPAKLEDSAVYLCASSRDSLNEQFFGPGTRLTVL.

Here the CDR3 reads CASSPAGNTIYF. In nucleotides, the CDR3 is TGTGCCAGCAGCCCCGCTGGAAACACCATATATTTT. V and J are TRBV7-8 and TRBJ1-3; D call uncertain. This CDR3 has 12 amino acids. V was clipped by 5 bases and J by 2 bases, with 4 bases between them. Germline loops: CDR1 SGHVS, CDR2 FQNEAQ.

The genes are TRBV28 and TRBJ1-1; 8 bases line up with TRBD1. The junction had 0 bases not matched to a gene; V was cut back by 1 base and J by 2 bases. CDR1 is MDHEN and CDR2 is SYDVKM in the germline V gene. CDR3 size: 14 residues. In nucleotides, the CDR3 is TGTGCCAGCAGTTTATCAGGGGGCAACACTGAAGCTTTCTTT. Encoded protein: CASSLSGGNTEAFF.

Only a few counts were recorded for this clone. The junction does not match germline at one end; this may be a read error. The chain has TRBV7-7 and TRBJ2-5; perhaps TRBD1 as D (5 bases). Germline V CDR1 and CDR2: SSHAT, FNYEAQ (reference sequence). The CDR3 has 15 residues. CDR3 DNA: TGTGCTAGCAGCTTAGGCCCCCGAGCAGGGGAGACCCAGTACTTC. It encodes CASSLGPRAGETQYF.

The chain joins TRBV12-5 to TRBJ1-3; D is undetermined. CDR1 and CDR2 (germline): LGHNT, FRNRAP. The CDR3 has 12 amino acids. V was cut by 4 bases and J by 4 bases, with 5 bases left in between. The CDR3 region is CASGSEGNTIYF. The CDR3 bases are TGTGCTAGTGGTTCGGAGGGAAACACCATATATTTT.